This T cell receptor beta chain originates from a study of CD8 T cells in ankylosing spondylitis. This clonotype was seen repeatedly, ten times or more. Its antigen is currently unknown. Study observations and caveats: Blood of patients with ankylosing spondylitis appeared to be characterized by a TCR beta motif of 8 or 9 highly homologous variants. Some motif variants had been reported before (in reactive arthritis synovial fluid and blood). Disease-linked clones were reportedly significantly enriched in matched ankylosing spondylitis synovial fluid.

It was by quantitative 5'-RACE with molecular barcodes that TCR beta libraries were made. TCRdb independently ran MiXCR on the 5' RACE reads; one entry per CDR3 protein. Here the sample spans about 440,000 distinct CDR3 sequences, 15% to 20% being singletons. The CDR3 runs to 11 residues. Germline V gene data show CDR1 as SGHDT and CDR2 as YYEEEE. With 8 bases removed from V and 8 bases from J, the gap between germline ends came to 13 bases. This chain joins TRBV5-6 and TRBJ1-1, with a possible D match to TRBD1 (5 bases). Specimen: blood, either unsorted or a sorted T cell fraction (not recorded which). This TCR was recovered from a male donor with ankylosing spondylitis. The CDR3 loop reads CASGWRGEAFF. The CDR3 DNA reads as TGTGCCAGTGGATGGAGGGGAGAAGCTTTCTTT.